What follows are 5 T cell receptor beta chains derived from one specimen sequenced in a study of blood T cell repertoires in COVID-19. Method: immunoSEQ multiplex PCR; TCRdb's copy keeps in-frame clones and lacks some. The sample gives more than 300,000 clones, roughly 86% of which show up once; about 10% is in the top ten. The sample was peripheral blood. Every receptor here comes from a woman aged 30 to 39 with COVID-19, enrolled during active disease.

The chain employs TRBV6-5 and TRBJ1-3; 8 positions agree with TRBD1. The CDR3 has 15 amino acids. The germline CDR1 and CDR2 sequences are MNHEY and SVGAGI. The V and J ends lost 6 bases and 0 bases, in that order; junction bases with no gene match: 4. This CDR3 is CASSRGTGSGNTIYF. The CDR3 DNA reads TGTGCCAGCAGCCGCGGGACAGGCTCTGGAAACACCATATATTTT.

J is TRBJ2-1 and V is TRBV19, with 8 bases lining up with TRBD1. Germline loops: CDR1 LNHDA, CDR2 SQIVND (reference sequence). The CDR3 length is 15 residues. With 6 bases clipped from V and 5 bases from J, the junction kept 9 bases outside the gene matches. DNA for the CDR3: TGTGCCAGTAGCTCACCAGGGGGCGCCCACAATGAGCAGTTCTTC. It translates to CASSSPGGAHNEQFF.

This clone was seen more than once but under ten times. The same CDR3 is also encoded by other DNA sequences in this sample. J is TRBJ1-5 and V is TRBV4-1; 8 bases are a match to TRBD1. Germline lookup yields CDR1 MGHRA and CDR2 YSYEKL. This CDR3 has 15 residues. V was clipped by 4 bases and J by 2 bases; unmatched bases: 4. CDR3 sequence reads: CASSPGQGGNQPQHF. The DNA for the CDR3 is TGCGCCAGCAGCCCTGGACAGGGTGGCAATCAGCCCCAGCATTTT.

J is TRBJ1-5 and V is TRBV19; D uncertain. The CDR3 runs to 20 residues. With 5 bases removed from V and 1 base from J, the gap between germline ends came to 27 bases. Germline lookup yields CDR1 LNHDA and CDR2 SQIVND (reference sequence). The CDR3 DNA is TGTGCCAGTAGTCCCCCTCCCATAAGTCTGGGTACAGAGAGCAATCAGCCCCAGCATTTT. Residues: CASSPPPISLGTESNQPQHF.

V usage is TRBV5-1 and J usage is TRBJ2-2, with 8 positions matching TRBD2. The CDR3 contains 14 residues. Germline CDR1 reads SGHRS; CDR2 reads YFSETQ. V shed 4 bases, J shed 3 bases, and the junction held 2 bases outside the gene matches. Here the CDR3 reads CASSEGLDTGELFF. The CDR3 DNA reads as TGCGCCAGCAGCGAGGGACTAGACACCGGGGAGCTGTTTTTT.